This TCR beta chain derives from a study of technical replicates of blood from several donors (dated by TCRdb to between 2016 and 2019). The method behind the library was the immunoSEQ multiplex PCR assay. Entries here come from immuneACCESS through TCRdb and include only in-frame sequences with V and J called. Some clones fail to appear in such tables; in the studies checked, an unresolved V gene covers under half of the shortfall, and the cause of the remainder is unknown. This sample gives fewer than 95,000 clones in total; around 94% of them show up just once. Less than 0.3% of the sample belongs to the ten largest clones. Trimming leaves V shorter by 1 base and J shorter by 6 bases, with the junction holding 5 bases beyond the gene matches. Taken from the germline V gene, the CDR1 and CDR2 loops are MGHDK and SYGVNS. Reading from cysteine to phenylalanine, the CDR3 counts 15 amino acids. Just CDR3 DNA is preserved here, 45 bases in frame from base 1.

Remarks on this clone: What this receptor recognizes is not known. Base quality data are lacking; no much larger clone is found one base away.

The receptor comes from a human donor in good health. The rearrangement combines TRBV25-1 with TRBJ1-3; 8 nucleotides in the junction match TRBD1. The material sequenced was T cells isolated from PBMCs. The CDR3 reads as follows: CASSESGGRKNTIYF. Here is the DNA: TGTGCCAGCAGTGAATCAGGGGGCCGAAAAAACACCATATATTTT.